In its sample, the clone carrying this T cell receptor beta chain was seen many times. Its target is not known. This specimen belongs to a study of neurological immune-mediated disorders. The CDR3 has 15 residues. The J segment lost 9 bases and the V segment lost 5 bases, leaving 6 bases of the junction unmatched. From germline, CDR1 is MNHEY and CDR2 SVGAGI. The cDNA came from 5'RACE, which used 10-nucleotide random UMIs. TCRdb reanalysed the 5' RACE reads using MiXCR and keeps one entry per CDR3 protein. The sample contains about 120,000 distinct CDR3 sequences, about 3.4% of which appear only once. The unsorted libraries were made from 2 million PBMCs kept at -80 C. Broader study findings: Across subjects, no CDR3 amino acid sequence appeared in expanded clones of more than one subject, a finding that suggested private repertoires in all groups.

The receptor was isolated from a woman in her 30s with multiple sclerosis. The sequenced sample consisted of PBMCs. The gene calls are TRBV6-5 and TRBJ1-6, with 11 nucleotides matching TRBD1. The CDR3 loop is CASSQSGTGGSPLHF. For the CDR3, the DNA is TGTGCCAGCAGTCAATCCGGGACAGGGGGTTCACCCCTCCACTTT.